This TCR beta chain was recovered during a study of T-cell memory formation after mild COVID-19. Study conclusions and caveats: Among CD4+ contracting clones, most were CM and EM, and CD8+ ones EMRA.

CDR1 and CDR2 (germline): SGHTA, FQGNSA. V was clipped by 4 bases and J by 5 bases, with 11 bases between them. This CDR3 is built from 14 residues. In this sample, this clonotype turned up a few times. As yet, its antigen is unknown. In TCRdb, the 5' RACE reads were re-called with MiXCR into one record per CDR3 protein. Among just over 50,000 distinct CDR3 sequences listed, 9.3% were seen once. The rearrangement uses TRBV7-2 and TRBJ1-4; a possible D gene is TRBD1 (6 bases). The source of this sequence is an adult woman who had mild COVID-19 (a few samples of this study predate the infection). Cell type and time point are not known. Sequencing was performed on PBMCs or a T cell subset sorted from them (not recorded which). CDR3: CASSSTGLNEKLFF. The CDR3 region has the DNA TGTGCCAGCAGCTCAACAGGGTTAAATGAAAAACTGTTTTTT.